A selection of T cell receptor beta chains follows, all from one sample in a study of shared clonotypes between healthy human individuals. Data came from immunoSEQ multiplex PCR; TCRdb stores just in-frame clones and leaves some out. The table records around 2,000,000 clones, 90% to 95% of them present only once. The sequencing sample was made of naive CD4+ T cells sorted from blood. These receptors all come from a man between 18 and 35 years old in good health. Both conserved end residues are part of each CDR3. D genes are given only for firm matches. Some rows mark clone size as missing; the rest say once, few, many or name a class of expanded clone.

D: NA
size: NA
J: TRBJ1-2
length: 14
V: TRBV27
CDR3: CATNPAGYRNGYTF
DNA: TGTGCCACCAATCCGGCAGGGTATCGGAATGGCTACACCTTC

D: NA
size: NA
J: TRBJ1-2
length: 14
V: TRBV18
CDR3: CASSPTTGDYGYTF
DNA: TGTGCCAGCTCACCTACGACAGGCGACTATGGCTACACCTTC

D: NA
size: NA
J: TRBJ1-2
length: 15
V: TRBV6-1
CDR3: CASSGPQGALYGYTF
DNA: TGTGCCAGCAGTGGACCTCAGGGCGCCCTTTATGGCTACACCTTC

D: NA
size: NA
J: TRBJ2-2
length: 12
V: TRBV9
CDR3: CASSLDTGELFF
DNA: TGTGCCAGCTCCCTCGATACCGGGGAGCTGTTTTTT

D: NA
size: once
J: TRBJ1-3
length: 13
V: TRBV6-5
CDR3: CASATGRGNTIYF
DNA: TGTGCCAGCGCAACAGGGAGGGGAAACACCATATATTTT

D: NA
size: NA
J: TRBJ2-7
length: 15
V: TRBV6-1
CDR3: CASSVLDREGLEQYF
DNA: TGTGCCAGCAGTGTCCTCGATCGGGAAGGTCTCGAGCAGTACTTC

D: TRBD2
size: NA
J: TRBJ2-4
length: 15
V: TRBV18
CDR3: CASSPPAGEKNIQYF
DNA: TGTGCCAGCTCACCTCCGGCGGGGGAGAAAAACATTCAGTACTTC

D: NA
size: NA
J: TRBJ1-4
length: 14
V: TRBV5-1
CDR3: CASSLGQNNEKLFF
DNA: TGCGCCAGCAGCTTGGGCCAGAACAATGAAAAACTGTTTTTT

D: TRBD1
size: NA
J: TRBJ1-1
length: 15
V: TRBV6-1
CDR3: CASSERQGAVTEAFF
DNA: TGTGCCAGCAGTGAGCGACAGGGGGCTGTCACTGAAGCTTTCTTT

D: NA
size: NA
J: TRBJ1-1
length: 19
V: TRBV7-8
CDR3: CASSLERGRARPLNTEAFF
DNA: TGTGCCAGCAGCTTAGAGAGGGGCCGGGCCCGTCCTCTGAACACTGAAGCTTTCTTT

D: NA
size: once
J: TRBJ1-3
length: 18
V: TRBV4-1
CDR3: CASSPGQTPAWAGNTIYF
DNA: TGCGCCAGCAGCCCCGGACAGACCCCAGCATGGGCTGGAAACACCATATATTTT

D: NA
size: NA
J: TRBJ2-2
length: 12
V: TRBV6-4
CDR3: CASSRGAGELFF
DNA: TGTGCCAGCAGCAGGGGAGCCGGGGAGCTGTTTTTT

D: TRBD1
size: NA
J: TRBJ1-1
length: 14
V: TRBV7-2
CDR3: CASSLDRGHGEAFF
DNA: TGTGCCAGCAGCTTAGACAGGGGGCACGGTGAAGCTTTCTTT

D: TRBD1
size: NA
J: TRBJ2-2
length: 14
V: TRBV28
CDR3: CASPGTANTGELFF
DNA: TGTGCCAGCCCCGGGACAGCTAACACCGGGGAGCTGTTTTTT

D: TRBD2
size: NA
J: TRBJ2-3
length: 16
V: TRBV10-3
CDR3: CAISDRLAGLGDTQYF
DNA: TGTGCCATCAGTGACCGGCTAGCGGGGCTGGGAGATACGCAGTATTTT

D: TRBD2
size: NA
J: TRBJ2-7
length: 13
V: TRBV7-9
CDR3: CASSLPGGLEQYF
DNA: TGTGCCAGCAGCCTCCCGGGGGGGCTCGAGCAGTACTTC

D: NA
size: NA
J: TRBJ2-5
length: 13
V: TRBV5-1
CDR3: CASSLGRVETQYF
DNA: TGCGCCAGCAGCTTAGGCAGGGTGGAGACCCAGTACTTC

D: NA
size: NA
J: TRBJ1-4
length: 15
V: TRBV27
CDR3: CASRLGMVTNEKLFF
DNA: TGTGCCAGCAGGCTGGGGATGGTGACTAATGAAAAACTGTTTTTT

D: TRBD1
size: NA
J: TRBJ1-5
length: 14
V: TRBV5-1
CDR3: CASSSGTGNQPQHF
DNA: TGCGCCAGCAGCTCTGGGACAGGAAATCAGCCCCAGCATTTT

D: TRBD2
size: NA
J: TRBJ2-3
length: 15
V: TRBV5-1
CDR3: CASRTHSGRGDTQYF
DNA: TGCGCCAGCAGGACCCATAGCGGGAGAGGGGATACGCAGTATTTT

D: NA
size: NA
J: TRBJ2-5
length: 12
V: TRBV5-1
CDR3: CASSWTRETQYF
DNA: TGCGCCAGCAGCTGGACAAGAGAGACCCAGTACTTC

D: TRBD2
size: NA
J: TRBJ2-1
length: 15
V: TRBV4-1
CDR3: CASSQGLAAYNEQFF
DNA: TGCGCCAGCAGCCAAGGGCTAGCGGCCTACAATGAGCAGTTCTTC

D: TRBD2
size: NA
J: TRBJ2-5
length: 15
V: TRBV5-1
CDR3: CASRGLAVPGETQYF
DNA: TGCGCCAGCAGGGGACTAGCGGTCCCTGGGGAGACCCAGTACTTC

D: NA
size: NA
J: TRBJ2-7
length: 12
V: TRBV2
CDR3: CASSAGSYEQYF
DNA: TGTGCCAGCAGTGCAGGGTCCTACGAGCAGTACTTC

D: NA
size: NA
J: TRBJ2-6
length: 15
V: TRBV2
CDR3: CASSDEQSGANVLTF
DNA: TGTGCCAGCAGTGATGAGCAATCTGGGGCCAACGTCCTGACTTTC

D: NA
size: NA
J: TRBJ2-2
length: 14
V: TRBV4-1
CDR3: CASSQPEYTGELFF
DNA: TGCGCCAGCAGCCAACCGGAGTACACCGGGGAGCTGTTTTTT

D: TRBD1
size: once
J: TRBJ2-2
length: 16
V: TRBV4-1
CDR3: CASSAGDRANTGELFF
DNA: TGCGCCAGCAGCGCCGGGGACAGGGCGAACACCGGGGAGCTGTTTTTT

D: NA
size: once
J: TRBJ1-5
length: 16
V: TRBV2
CDR3: CASRASGIYLDQPQHF
DNA: TGTGCCAGCAGAGCTTCAGGAATATACCTGGATCAGCCCCAGCATTTT

D: NA
size: once
J: TRBJ1-6
length: 15
V: TRBV6-1
CDR3: CATPGASSYNSPLHF
DNA: TGTGCCACCCCGGGGGCGAGCTCCTATAATTCACCCCTCCACTTT

D: NA
size: NA
J: TRBJ2-1
length: 16
V: TRBV2
CDR3: CASSGQVTSRSNEQFF
DNA: TGTGCCAGCAGTGGTCAGGTAACTAGCCGGTCTAATGAGCAGTTCTTC

D: TRBD1
size: NA
J: TRBJ2-7
length: 14
V: TRBV30
CDR3: CALDRTGLTYEQYF
DNA: TGTGCCCTGGACCGGACAGGGCTTACCTACGAGCAGTACTTC

D: NA
size: NA
J: TRBJ2-7
length: 14
V: TRBV2
CDR3: CASKLGQASPEQYF
DNA: TGTGCCAGCAAGTTGGGCCAGGCATCACCCGAGCAGTACTTC

D: NA
size: few
J: TRBJ1-6
length: 15
V: TRBV11-2
CDR3: CASSSSDGPFLPLHF
DNA: TGTGCCAGCAGCTCGTCCGACGGGCCCTTTTTGCCCCTCCACTTT

D: NA
size: NA
J: TRBJ2-7
length: 13
V: TRBV19
CDR3: CASSTTGYREQYF
DNA: TGTGCCAGTAGTACCACAGGGTACCGCGAGCAGTACTTC

D: NA
size: NA
J: TRBJ1-5
length: 12
V: TRBV6-6
CDR3: CASSSVNQPQHF
DNA: TGTGCCAGCAGTTCGGTGAATCAGCCCCAGCATTTT

D: TRBD1
size: NA
J: TRBJ1-5
length: 10
V: TRBV28
CDR3: CGTGVQPQHF
DNA: TGTGGCACAGGGGTCCAGCCCCAGCATTTT

D: NA
size: NA
J: TRBJ1-1
length: 13
V: TRBV6-5
CDR3: CASSYLANTEAFF
DNA: TGTGCCAGCAGTTACTTAGCGAACACTGAAGCTTTCTTT

D: NA
size: NA
J: TRBJ2-2
length: 14
V: TRBV2
CDR3: CASSADKLSGELFF
DNA: TGTGCCAGCAGTGCAGACAAACTTTCTGGGGAGCTGTTTTTT

D: NA
size: NA
J: TRBJ2-3
length: 14
V: TRBV7-2
CDR3: CASGRDSYTDTQYF
DNA: TGTGCCAGCGGCCGGGACTCCTATACAGATACGCAGTATTTT

D: NA
size: NA
J: TRBJ2-5
length: 15
V: TRBV14
CDR3: CASSPRSGTGETQYF
DNA: TGTGCCAGCAGCCCCAGGTCCGGGACGGGGGAGACCCAGTACTTC

D: NA
size: NA
J: TRBJ2-2
length: 16
V: TRBV19
CDR3: CASSTMNPTNTGELFF
DNA: TGTGCCAGTAGTACCATGAACCCCACCAACACCGGGGAGCTGTTTTTT

D: NA
size: NA
J: TRBJ2-5
length: 16
V: TRBV7-2
CDR3: CASSLAGQIYQETQYF
DNA: TGTGCCAGCAGCTTAGCGGGGCAGATCTACCAAGAGACCCAGTACTTC

D: NA
size: once
J: TRBJ2-1
length: 15
V: TRBV19
CDR3: CASSIDGRVYNEQFF
DNA: TGTGCCAGTAGTATCGACGGGCGGGTCTACAATGAGCAGTTCTTC

D: NA
size: NA
J: TRBJ1-3
length: 19
V: TRBV19
CDR3: CASSIVPGTALLSGNTIYF
DNA: TGTGCCAGTAGTATAGTCCCGGGAACTGCCCTTCTCTCTGGAAACACCATATATTTT

D: NA
size: NA
J: TRBJ2-1
length: 15
V: TRBV5-6
CDR3: CASSFRVWGGNEQFF
DNA: TGTGCCAGCAGCTTCAGGGTATGGGGTGGTAATGAGCAGTTCTTC

D: TRBD1
size: NA
J: TRBJ1-5
length: 16
V: TRBV10-3
CDR3: CAISEWDRGPNQPQHF
DNA: TGTGCCATCAGTGAGTGGGACAGGGGGCCGAATCAGCCCCAGCATTTT

D: TRBD2
size: NA
J: TRBJ2-3
length: 15
V: TRBV7-2
CDR3: CASSITSGRTDTQYF
DNA: TGTGCCAGCAGCATCACTAGCGGGCGGACAGATACGCAGTATTTT

D: TRBD1
size: once
J: TRBJ2-1
length: 14
V: TRBV7-2
CDR3: CASSSVRLGGEQFF
DNA: TGTGCCAGCAGCTCAGTTCGGTTAGGGGGCGAGCAGTTCTTC

D: TRBD2
size: NA
J: TRBJ2-2
length: 14
V: TRBV7-2
CDR3: CASTLGLAAGELFF
DNA: TGTGCCAGCACCTTAGGACTAGCGGCCGGGGAGCTGTTTTTT

D: NA
size: NA
J: TRBJ2-1
length: 16
V: TRBV10-1
CDR3: CASSESFGGPNNEQFF
DNA: TGCGCCAGCAGTGAGTCCTTTGGGGGACCGAACAATGAGCAGTTCTTC

D: TRBD2
size: NA
J: TRBJ2-5
length: 18
V: TRBV30
CDR3: CAWQRGRTSGGFQETQYF
DNA: TGTGCCTGGCAGAGGGGCCGGACTAGCGGGGGATTCCAAGAGACCCAGTACTTC

D: TRBD1
size: NA
J: TRBJ2-6
length: 18
V: TRBV11-2
CDR3: CASSLVVGTASGANVLTF
DNA: TGTGCCAGCAGCTTAGTAGTGGGGACAGCCTCTGGGGCCAACGTCCTGACTTTC